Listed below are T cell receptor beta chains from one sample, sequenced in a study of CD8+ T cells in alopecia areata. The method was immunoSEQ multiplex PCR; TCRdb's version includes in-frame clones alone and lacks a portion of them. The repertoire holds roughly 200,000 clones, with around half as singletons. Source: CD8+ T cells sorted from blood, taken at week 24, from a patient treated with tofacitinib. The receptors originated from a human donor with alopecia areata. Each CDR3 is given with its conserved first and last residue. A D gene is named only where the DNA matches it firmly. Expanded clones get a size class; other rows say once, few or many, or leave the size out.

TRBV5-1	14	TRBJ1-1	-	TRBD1	CASSLAGQGTEAFF	TGCGCCAGCAGCTTGGCCGGACAGGGCACTGAAGCTTTCTTT
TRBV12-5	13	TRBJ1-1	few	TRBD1	CASGPGQTNEAFF	TGTGCTAGTGGTCCGGGACAGACAAATGAAGCTTTCTTT
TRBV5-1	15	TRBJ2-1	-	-	CASSLGGARVNEQFF	TGCGCCAGCAGCTTGGGGGGAGCTCGGGTAAATGAGCAGTTCTTC
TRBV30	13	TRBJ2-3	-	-	CAWSVRGTDTQYF	TGTGCCTGGAGTGTACGGGGAACAGATACGCAGTATTTT
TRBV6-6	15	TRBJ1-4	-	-	CASSYSGPLDGKLFF	TGTGCCAGCAGTTATTCGGGCCCCCTTGACGGTAAACTGTTTTTT
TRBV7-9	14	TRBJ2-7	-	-	CASSPPSNPYEQYF	TGTGCCAGCAGCCCCCCGTCGAATCCCTACGAGCAGTACTTC
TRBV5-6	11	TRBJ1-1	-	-	CASSLYTEAFF	TGTGCCAGCAGCCTGTACACTGAAGCTTTCTTT
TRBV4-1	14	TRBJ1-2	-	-	CASSQDRSGNGYTF	TGCGCCAGCAGCCAAGATCGGTCAGGGAATGGCTACACCTTC
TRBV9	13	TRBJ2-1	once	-	CASSPPATGSEFF	TGTGCCAGCAGCCCCCCAGCCACAGGTTCAGAGTTCTTC
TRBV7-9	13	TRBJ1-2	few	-	CASGHTSNYGYTF	TGTGCCAGTGGACATACCTCTAACTATGGCTACACCTTC
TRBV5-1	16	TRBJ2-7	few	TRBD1	CASSDKTGTGGPEQYF	TGCGCCAGCAGCGACAAAACCGGGACAGGGGGCCCCGAGCAGTACTTC
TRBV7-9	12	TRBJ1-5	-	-	CASSKGDQPQHF	TGTGCCAGCAGCAAGGGGGATCAGCCCCAGCATTTT
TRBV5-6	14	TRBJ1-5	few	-	CASSLWGINQPQHF	TGTGCCAGCAGCTTGTGGGGCATCAATCAGCCCCAGCATTTT
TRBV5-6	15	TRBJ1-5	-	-	CASSLFGNSNQPQHF	TGTGCCAGCAGCTTGTTCGGAAATAGCAATCAGCCCCAGCATTTT
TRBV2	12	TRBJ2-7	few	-	CASSRGTYEQYF	TGTGCCAGCTCCCGGGGGACCTACGAGCAGTACTTC
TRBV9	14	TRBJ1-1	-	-	CASSVKAVATEAFF	TGTGCCAGCAGCGTAAAGGCAGTCGCCACTGAAGCTTTCTTT
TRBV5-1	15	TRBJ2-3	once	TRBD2	CASSSLAGEADTQYF	TGCGCCAGCAGCTCACTAGCGGGGGAAGCAGATACGCAGTATTTT
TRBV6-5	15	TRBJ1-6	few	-	CASRMRWGSNSPLHF	TGTGCCAGCAGGATGCGGTGGGGCTCAAATTCACCCCTCCACTTT
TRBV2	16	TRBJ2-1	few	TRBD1	CASWWDRGLAYNEQFF	TGTGCCAGCTGGTGGGACAGGGGGCTGGCCTACAATGAGCAGTTCTTC
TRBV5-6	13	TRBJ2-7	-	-	CASSYDGSYEQYF	TGTGCCAGCAGCTACGACGGTTCCTACGAGCAGTACTTC
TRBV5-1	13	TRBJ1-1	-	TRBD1	CASSHRGLTEAFF	TGCGCCAGCAGCCACAGGGGGCTGACTGAAGCTTTCTTT
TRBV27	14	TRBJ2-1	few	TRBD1	CASVGQGAYNEQFF	TGTGCCAGCGTCGGACAGGGGGCGTACAATGAGCAGTTCTTC
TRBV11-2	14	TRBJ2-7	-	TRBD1	CASSEGQASYEQYF	TGTGCCAGCAGCGAGGGACAGGCCTCCTACGAGCAGTACTTC
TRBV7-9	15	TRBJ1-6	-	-	CASSSTQATNSPLHF	TGTGCCAGCAGCTCAACACAAGCAACCAATTCACCCCTCCACTTT
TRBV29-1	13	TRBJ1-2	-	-	CSSKEGVTGGYTF	TGCAGCTCGAAGGAAGGCGTCACGGGTGGCTACACCTTC
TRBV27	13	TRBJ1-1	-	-	CASSLGPGTEAFF	TGTGCCAGCAGTTTAGGACCAGGGACTGAAGCTTTCTTT
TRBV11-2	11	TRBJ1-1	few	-	CASSFGTEAFF	TGTGCCAGCAGCTTTGGCACTGAAGCTTTCTTT
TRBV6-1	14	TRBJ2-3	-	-	CASSPRPRTDTQYF	TGTGCCAGCAGCCCTCGGCCCCGCACAGATACGCAGTATTTT
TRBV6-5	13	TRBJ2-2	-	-	CASSYLLAGELFF	TGTGCCAGCAGTTACCTTCTGGCCGGGGAGCTGTTTTTT
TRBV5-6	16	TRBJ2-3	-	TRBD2	CASSMPGLANTDTQYF	TGTGCCAGCAGCATGCCGGGACTAGCGAACACAGATACGCAGTATTTT
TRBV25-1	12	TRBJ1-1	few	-	CASTQGYTEAFF	TGTGCCAGCACACAGGGATACACTGAAGCTTTCTTT
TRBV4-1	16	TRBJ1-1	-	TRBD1	CASSQDRGQANTEAFF	TGCGCCAGCAGCCAAGATCGGGGACAGGCGAACACTGAAGCTTTCTTT
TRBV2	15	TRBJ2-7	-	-	CASSERESHSYEQYF	TGTGCCAGCAGTGAGAGGGAGTCCCATTCCTACGAGCAGTACTTC
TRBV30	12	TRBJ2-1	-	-	CAWSDRNPEQFF	TGTGCCTGGAGTGATCGAAACCCTGAGCAGTTCTTC
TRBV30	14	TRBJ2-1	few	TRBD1	CAWIAGQGYNEQFF	TGTGCCTGGATAGCCGGACAGGGCTACAATGAGCAGTTCTTC
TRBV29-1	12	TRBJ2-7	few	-	CSVEDLRDEQYF	TGCAGCGTTGAAGACCTCAGGGACGAGCAGTACTTC
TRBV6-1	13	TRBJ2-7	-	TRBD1	CATSATGIREQYF	TGTGCCACCTCCGCGACAGGGATCAGGGAGCAGTACTTC
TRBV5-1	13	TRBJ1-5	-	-	CASSLASDQPQHF	TGCGCCAGCAGCTTGGCCTCGGATCAGCCCCAGCATTTT
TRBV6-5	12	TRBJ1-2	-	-	CASSYGGKGYTF	TGTGCCAGCAGTTACGGGGGGAAAGGCTACACCTTC
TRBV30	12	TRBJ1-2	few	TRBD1	CAWAQGARGYTF	TGTGCCTGGGCACAGGGGGCGCGTGGCTACACCTTC
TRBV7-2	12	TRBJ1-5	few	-	CASSSVGQPQHF	TGTGCCAGCAGCTCTGTAGGGCAGCCCCAGCATTTT
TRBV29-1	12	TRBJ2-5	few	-	CSVPGQEGTQYF	TGCAGCGTTCCCGGACAGGAGGGGACCCAGTACTTC
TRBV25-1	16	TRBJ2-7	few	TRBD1	CASSDPTGTGNYEQYF	TGTGCCAGCAGTGACCCCACCGGGACAGGTAACTACGAGCAGTACTTC
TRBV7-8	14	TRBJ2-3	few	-	CASSLGIGSDTQYF	TGTGCCAGCAGCTTAGGGATAGGGTCAGATACGCAGTATTTT
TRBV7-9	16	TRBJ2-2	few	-	CASSGRYGRAAGELFF	TGTGCCAGCAGCGGGCGTTATGGCCGAGCCGCCGGGGAGCTGTTTTTT
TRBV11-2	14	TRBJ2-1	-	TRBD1	CASSFDRGEGEQFF	TGTGCCAGCAGCTTTGACAGGGGAGAGGGTGAGCAGTTCTTC